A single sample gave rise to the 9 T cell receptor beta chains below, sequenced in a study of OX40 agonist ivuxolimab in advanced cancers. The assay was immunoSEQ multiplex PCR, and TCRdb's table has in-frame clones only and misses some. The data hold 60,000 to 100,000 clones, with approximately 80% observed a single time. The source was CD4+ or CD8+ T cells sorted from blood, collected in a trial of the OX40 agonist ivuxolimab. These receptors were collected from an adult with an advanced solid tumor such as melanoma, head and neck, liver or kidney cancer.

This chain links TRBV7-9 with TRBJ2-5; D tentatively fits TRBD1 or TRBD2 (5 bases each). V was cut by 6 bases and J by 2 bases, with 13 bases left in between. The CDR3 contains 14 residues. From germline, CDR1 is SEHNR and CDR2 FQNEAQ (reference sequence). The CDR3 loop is CASSSRDPQETQYF. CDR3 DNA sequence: TGTGCCAGCAGTTCCAGGGACCCACAAGAGACCCAGTACTTC.

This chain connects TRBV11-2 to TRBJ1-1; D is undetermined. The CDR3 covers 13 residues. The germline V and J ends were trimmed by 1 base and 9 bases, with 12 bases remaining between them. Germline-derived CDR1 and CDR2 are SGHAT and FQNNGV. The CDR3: CASSLASSAQAFF. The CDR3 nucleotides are TGTGCCAGCAGCTTAGCGTCCTCGGCCCAAGCTTTCTTT.

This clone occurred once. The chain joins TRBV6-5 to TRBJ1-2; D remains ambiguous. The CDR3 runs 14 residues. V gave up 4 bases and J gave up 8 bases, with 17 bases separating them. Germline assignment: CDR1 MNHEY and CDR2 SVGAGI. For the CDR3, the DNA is TGTGCCAGCAGTTCCCAGGCGTGGAGGTGGGGCTACACCTTC. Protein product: CASSSQAWRWGYTF.

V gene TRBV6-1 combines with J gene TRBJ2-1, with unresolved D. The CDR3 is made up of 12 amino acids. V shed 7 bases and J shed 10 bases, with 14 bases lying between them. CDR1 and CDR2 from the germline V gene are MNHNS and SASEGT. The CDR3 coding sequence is TGTGCCAGCAAGGAAAGGGAAAAAGAGCAGTTCTTC. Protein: CASKEREKEQFF.

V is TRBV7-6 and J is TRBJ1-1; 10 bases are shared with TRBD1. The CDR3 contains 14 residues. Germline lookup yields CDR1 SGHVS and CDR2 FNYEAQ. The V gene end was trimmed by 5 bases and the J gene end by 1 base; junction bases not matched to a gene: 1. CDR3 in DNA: TGTGCCAGCAGCCGGGACAGGGGGAACACTGAAGCTTTCTTT. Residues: CASSRDRGNTEAFF.

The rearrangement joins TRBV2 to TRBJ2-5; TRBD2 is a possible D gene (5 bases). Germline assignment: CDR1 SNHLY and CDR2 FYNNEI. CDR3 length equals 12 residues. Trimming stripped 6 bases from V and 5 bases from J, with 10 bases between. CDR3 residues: CASRDSLETQYF. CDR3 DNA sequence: TGTGCCAGCAGGGACTCCTTGGAGACCCAGTACTTC. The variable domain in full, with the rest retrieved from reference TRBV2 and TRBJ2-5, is EPEVTQTPSHQVTQMGQEVILRCVPISNHLYFYWYRQILGQKVEFLVSFYNNEISEKSEIFDDQFSVERPDGSNFTLKIRSTKLEDSAMYFCASRDSLETQYFGPGTRLLVL.

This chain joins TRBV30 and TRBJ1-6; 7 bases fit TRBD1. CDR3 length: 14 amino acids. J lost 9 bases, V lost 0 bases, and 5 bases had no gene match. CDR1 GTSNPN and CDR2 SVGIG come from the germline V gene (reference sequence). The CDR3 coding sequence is TGTGCCTGGAGTGTAAGGACAGGCCGTTCACCCCTCCACTTT. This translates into CAWSVRTGRSPLHF. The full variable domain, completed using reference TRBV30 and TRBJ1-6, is SQTIHQWPATLVQPVGSPLSLECTVEGTSNPNLYWYRQAAGRGLQLLFYSVGIGQISSEVPQNLSASRPQDRQFILSSKKLLLSDSGFYLCAWSVRTGRSPLHFGNGTRLTVT.

The CDR3 spells CASSLDGGPDFRQFF. In DNA form, the CDR3 reads TGCGCCAGCAGCTTGGACGGAGGGCCCGATTTCCGGCAGTTCTTC. J is TRBJ2-1 and V is TRBV5-1, with a tentative D call TRBD2 (6 bases). The V and J ends lost 0 bases and 12 bases respectively, with 19 bases between them. This CDR3 contains 15 residues. The germline V gene has CDR1 SGHRS and CDR2 YFSETQ.

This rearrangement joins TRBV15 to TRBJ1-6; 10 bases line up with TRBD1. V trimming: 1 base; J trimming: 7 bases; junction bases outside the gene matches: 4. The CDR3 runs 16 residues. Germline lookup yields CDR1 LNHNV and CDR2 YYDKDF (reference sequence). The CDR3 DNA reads TGTGCCACCAGCAGAGGACCGGGACAGGGGAATTCACCCCTCCACTTT. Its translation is CATSRGPGQGNSPLHF.